These T cell receptor beta chains were read from a single sample in a study of shared T cell receptors in the human thymus. Profiling relied on immunoSEQ multiplex PCR, and the TCRdb table lists in-frame clones only, not all of them. The sample has over 60,000 clones; 90% to 95% are singletons. The sequencing input was thymocytes. The receptors here all came from a human donor. Both conserved end residues are part of each CDR3. The D gene is left open where the match is weak. Rows give clone size only sometimes, using once, few, many, or a class for an expanded clone.

clone_size j_call v_call d_call cdr3_aa cdr3_nt
NA TRBJ2-5 TRBV14 TRBD1 CASSRADRYQETQYF TGTGCCAGCAGCCGCGCGGACAGGTATCAAGAGACCCAGTACTTC
NA TRBJ1-2 TRBV5-1 NA CASSLVTFKASRNYGYTF TGCGCCAGCAGCTTGGTTACGTTTAAGGCCAGTAGGAACTATGGCTACACCTTC
NA TRBJ2-5 TRBV10-3 TRBD1 CAISRTGGTFGQETQYF TGTGCCATCAGCCGGACAGGGGGGACGTTCGGTCAAGAGACCCAGTACTTC
NA TRBJ1-5 TRBV4-2 TRBD1 CASSQEAFTGTGKPPEHAQHF TGTGCCAGCAGCCAAGAAGCGTTCACCGGGACAGGTAAGCCCCCGGAGCATGCCCAGCATTTT
NA TRBJ1-6 TRBV11-2 NA CASSLPERAPRDNSPLHF TGTGCCAGCAGCTTACCGGAACGGGCTCCCCGGGATAATTCACCCCTCCACTTT
NA TRBJ2-7 TRBV11-2 NA CASSLDPRHLIAYEQYF TGTGCCAGCAGCTTAGACCCCCGACACCTCATAGCCTACGAGCAGTACTTC
NA TRBJ2-2 TRBV10-3 TRBD2 CAIRLAGGPFVGELFF TGTGCCATCAGACTAGCGGGGGGGCCTTTCGTCGGGGAGCTGTTTTTT
NA TRBJ2-7 TRBV23-1 NA CASSQWASSSYEQYF TGCGCCAGCAGTCAATGGGCCTCTAGTAGCTACGAGCAGTACTTC
NA TRBJ2-5 TRBV9 NA CASNPGDSGEETQYF TGTGCCAGCAACCCAGGGGACAGCGGGGAAGAGACCCAGTACTTC
NA TRBJ2-7 TRBV5-5 TRBD1 CASSLPGQGRYEQYF TGTGCCAGCAGCTTACCGGGACAGGGGCGATACGAGCAGTACTTC
NA TRBJ1-2 TRBV28 NA CASSPSLTGGYTF TGTGCCAGCAGCCCGAGCCTGACGGGGGGCTACACCTTC
NA TRBJ1-5 TRBV7-4 NA CASRSWGGFQPQHF TGTGCCAGCAGGTCGTGGGGGGGCTTTCAGCCCCAGCATTTT
NA TRBJ1-5 TRBV6-6 TRBD1 CASSSQQGVGQPQHF TGTGCCAGCAGTTCGCAACAGGGGGTGGGTCAGCCCCAGCATTTT
NA TRBJ2-2 TRBV5-1 NA CASSEGMAGLTNTGELFF TGCGCCAGCAGCGAGGGAATGGCGGGACTTACGAACACCGGGGAGCTGTTTTTT
NA TRBJ2-5 TRBV7-9 TRBD1 CASSLAREGGPQETQYF TGTGCCAGCAGCTTAGCGCGTGAAGGGGGCCCCCAAGAGACCCAGTACTTC
NA TRBJ2-7 TRBV27 TRBD1 CASSFLNPHKHLQGANEQYF TGTGCCAGCAGTTTCCTTAACCCACACAAACATTTACAGGGGGCGAATGAGCAGTACTTC
NA TRBJ1-5 TRBV5-4 TRBD1 CASSFRAQGVHQPQHF TGTGCCAGCAGCTTCCGCGCACAGGGGGTACATCAGCCCCAGCATTTT
NA TRBJ1-1 TRBV16 NA CASSHSSQGFEAFF TGTGCCAGCAGTCACTCGTCACAGGGCTTTGAAGCTTTCTTT
NA TRBJ2-7 TRBV10-3 NA CAISGRRGGPSYEQYF TGTGCCATCAGTGGTAGGAGGGGGGGGCCCTCCTACGAGCAGTACTTC
once TRBJ1-4 TRBV7-9 NA CASSTPNRDGNEKLFF TGTGCCAGCAGTACACCCAACAGGGATGGGAACGAAAAACTGTTTTTT
NA TRBJ2-5 TRBV7-9 NA CASSLAETQYF TGTGCCAGCTCCCTGGCGGAGACCCAGTACTTC
NA TRBJ1-2 TRBV30 NA CARGGGRGYTF TGTGCCCGAGGGGGGGGGCGAGGCTACACCTTC
NA TRBJ2-7 TRBV25-1 NA CATTGREEGYEQYF TGTGCCACTACAGGGAGGGAGGAGGGCTACGAGCAGTACTTC
NA TRBJ1-1 TRBV4-1 NA CASSLDTEGAFF TGCGCCAGCAGCCTCGACACCGAGGGGGCTTTCTTT
NA TRBJ2-7 TRBV7-9 NA CASSPVSLARGTYEQYF TGTGCCAGCAGCCCCGTCTCTCTAGCGAGAGGAACCTACGAGCAGTACTTC
once TRBJ2-1 TRBV4-3 TRBD2 CASSREARGGAYEQFF TGCGCCAGCAGCCGCGAGGCTCGCGGGGGGGCTTATGAGCAGTTCTTC
few TRBJ2-2 TRBV13 NA CASSSDQGELFF TGTGCCAGCAGCTCAGACCAGGGTGAGCTGTTTTTT
once TRBJ2-7 TRBV19 NA CASSIEVRGRGLYEQYF TGTGCCAGTAGTATTGAGGTTCGGGGGCGCGGGCTCTACGAGCAGTACTTC
NA TRBJ2-3 TRBV11-1 NA CASSIHRSWWRLDTQYF TGTGCCAGCAGCATACATCGGAGTTGGTGGAGGTTAGATACGCAGTATTTT
NA TRBJ1-6 TRBV19 NA CASSPGTAGSPLHF TGTGCCAGTAGTCCCGGGACCGCCGGTTCACCCCTCCACTTT
NA TRBJ2-5 TRBV27 TRBD2 CASSLILTSPEAQYF TGTGCCAGCAGTTTGATCTTGACTAGCCCGGAGGCCCAGTACTTC
NA TRBJ2-2 TRBV11-3 NA CASSGGHPGDTGELFF TGTGCCAGCAGCGGGGGACACCCCGGCGACACCGGGGAGCTGTTTTTT
once TRBJ1-6 TRBV4-3 NA CASSQTGSHMPSSYNSPLHF TGCGCCAGCAGCCAAACGGGGTCCCATATGCCCAGCTCCTATAATTCACCCCTCCACTTT
NA TRBJ1-1 TRBV28 NA CASSPDPHIHVEAFF TGTGCCAGCAGTCCGGACCCACATATCCACGTTGAAGCTTTCTTT
NA TRBJ1-6 TRBV11-1 NA CASSLPESSYNSPLHF TGTGCCAGCAGCTTACCGGAGAGCTCCTATAATTCACCCCTCCACTTT
NA TRBJ2-5 TRBV7-8 NA CASSPGRDQETQYF TGTGCCAGCAGCCCCGGGCGGGATCAAGAGACCCAGTACTTC
few TRBJ1-6 TRBV11-1 NA CASSLEGSGIPDSPLHF TGTGCCAGCAGCTTAGAAGGGAGTGGGATCCCCGATTCGCCCCTCCACTTT
once TRBJ1-1 TRBV5-4 NA CASSLAMGPKNTEAFF TGTGCCAGCAGCTTGGCCATGGGACCTAAGAACACTGAAGCTTTCTTT
NA TRBJ2-3 TRBV5-1 NA CASSLGGRGPYTQYF TGCGCCAGCAGCTTGGGAGGGCGGGGGCCCTATACGCAGTATTTT
once TRBJ2-1 TRBV4-3 TRBD2 CASSLRLAGLSSEQFF TGCGCCAGCAGCCTGCGACTAGCGGGGTTAAGCAGTGAGCAGTTCTTC
NA TRBJ2-3 TRBV7-3 TRBD2 CASSEISGGTDTQYF TGTGCCAGCAGCGAGATTAGCGGGGGCACAGATACGCAGTATTTT
NA TRBJ1-2 TRBV29-1 TRBD1 CSVEEKTGGFSYTF TGCAGCGTTGAAGAAAAGACAGGGGGTTTTAGCTACACCTTC
NA TRBJ1-2 TRBV12-5 TRBD1 CASGLSNRGLDYGYTF TGTGCTAGTGGTTTGTCCAACAGGGGTTTGGACTATGGCTACACCTTC
NA TRBJ2-5 TRBV9 NA CASGLAKGTQYF TGTGCCAGCGGACTGGCCAAGGGGACCCAGTACTTC
NA TRBJ1-2 TRBV2 NA CASNVWCGYTF TGTGCCAGCAACGTATGGTGTGGCTACACCTTC
NA TRBJ2-1 TRBV5-6 TRBD2 CASSLGGGSSYNEQFF TGTGCCAGCAGCTTGGGGGGCGGGAGCTCCTACAATGAGCAGTTCTTC
NA TRBJ2-4 TRBV4-1 TRBD1 CASSQDRGQGLAKNIQYF TGCGCCAGCAGCCAAGACCGAGGACAGGGACTAGCCAAAAACATTCAGTACTTC
NA TRBJ2-7 TRBV6-5 TRBD2 CASRLGGVYEQYF TGTGCCAGCCGCCTGGGGGGGGTTTACGAGCAGTACTTC
NA TRBJ1-1 TRBV10-1 TRBD1 CASTGGEAFF TGCGCCAGTACAGGGGGCGAAGCTTTCTTT
NA TRBJ2-1 TRBV28 TRBD2 CAAKKTGGEQFF TGTGCCGCTAAGAAGACGGGGGGTGAGCAGTTCTTC
NA TRBJ1-1 TRBV7-2 NA CASSHRVTEAFF TGTGCCAGCAGCCATCGGGTCACTGAAGCTTTCTTT
few TRBJ1-1 TRBV10-3 NA CAISESESEAFF TGTGCCATCAGTGAGTCAGAGAGTGAAGCTTTCTTT
NA TRBJ2-5 TRBV7-6 TRBD1 CASSLWGQGADQETQYF TGTGCCAGCAGCCTATGGGGGCAGGGGGCCGATCAAGAGACCCAGTACTTC
few TRBJ1-2 TRBV9 TRBD1 CASSARQGPWYGYTF TGTGCCAGCAGCGCCCGACAGGGCCCTTGGTATGGCTACACCTTC